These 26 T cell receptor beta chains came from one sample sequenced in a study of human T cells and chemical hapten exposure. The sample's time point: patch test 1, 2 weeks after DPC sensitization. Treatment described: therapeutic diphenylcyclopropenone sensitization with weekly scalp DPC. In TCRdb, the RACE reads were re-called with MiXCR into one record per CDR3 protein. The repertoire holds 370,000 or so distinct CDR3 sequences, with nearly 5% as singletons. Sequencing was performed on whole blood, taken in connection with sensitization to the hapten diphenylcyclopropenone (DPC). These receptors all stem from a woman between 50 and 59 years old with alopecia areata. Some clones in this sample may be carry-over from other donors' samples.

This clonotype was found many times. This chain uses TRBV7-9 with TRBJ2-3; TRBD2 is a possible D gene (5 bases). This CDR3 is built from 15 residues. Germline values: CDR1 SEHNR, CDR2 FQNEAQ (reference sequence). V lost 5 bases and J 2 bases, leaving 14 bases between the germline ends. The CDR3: CASSPVAGTTDTQYF. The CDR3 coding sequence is TGTGCCAGCAGCCCCGTGGCGGGTACCACAGATACGCAGTATTTT. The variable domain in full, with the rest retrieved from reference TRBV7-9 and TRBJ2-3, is DTGVSQNPRHKITKRGQNVTFRCDPISEHNRLYWYRQTLGQGPEFLTYFQNEAQLEKSRLLSDRFSAERPKGSFSTLEIQRTEQGDSAMYLCASSPVAGTTDTQYFGPGTRLTVL.

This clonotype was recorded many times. The chain's CDR3 is CASGGQVSTDTQYF. CDR3 bases: TGTGCCAGCGGCGGACAGGTTAGCACAGATACGCAGTATTTT. V is TRBV5-5 and J is TRBJ2-3; 7 bases map to TRBD1. Trimming at V came to 7 bases and at J to 0 bases, leaving 5 bases not matched to a gene. The germline gives CDR1 SGHKS, CDR2 YYEKEE (reference sequence). This CDR3 spans 14 amino acids.

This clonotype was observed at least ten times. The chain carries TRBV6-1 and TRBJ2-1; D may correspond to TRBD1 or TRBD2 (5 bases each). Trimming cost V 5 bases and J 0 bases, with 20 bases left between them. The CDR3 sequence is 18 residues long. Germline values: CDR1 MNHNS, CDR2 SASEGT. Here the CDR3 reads CASSPTPPPGSSYNEQFF. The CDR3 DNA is TGTGCCAGCAGTCCCACTCCCCCACCAGGGAGCTCCTACAATGAGCAGTTCTTC.

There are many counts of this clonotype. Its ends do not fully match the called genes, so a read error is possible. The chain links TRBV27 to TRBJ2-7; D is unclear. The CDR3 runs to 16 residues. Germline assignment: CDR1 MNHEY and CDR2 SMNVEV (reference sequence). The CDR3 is CASSLSTTGLGYEQYF. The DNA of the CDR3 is TGTGCCAGCAGTCTATCAACAACGGGTTTGGGGTACGAGCAGTACTTC.

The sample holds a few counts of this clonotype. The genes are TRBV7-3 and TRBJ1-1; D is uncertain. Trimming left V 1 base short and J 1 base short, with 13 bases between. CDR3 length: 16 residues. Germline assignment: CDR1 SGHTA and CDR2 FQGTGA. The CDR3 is CASSLKGASGNTEAFF. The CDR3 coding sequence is TGTGCCAGCAGCTTAAAGGGCGCGTCGGGGAACACTGAAGCTTTCTTT. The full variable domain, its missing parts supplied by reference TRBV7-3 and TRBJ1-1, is GAGVSQTPSNKVTEKGKYVELRCDPISGHTALYWYRQSLGQGPEFLIYFQGTGAADDSGLPNDRFFAVRPEGSVSTLKIQRTERGDSAVYLCASSLKGASGNTEAFFGQGTRLTVV.

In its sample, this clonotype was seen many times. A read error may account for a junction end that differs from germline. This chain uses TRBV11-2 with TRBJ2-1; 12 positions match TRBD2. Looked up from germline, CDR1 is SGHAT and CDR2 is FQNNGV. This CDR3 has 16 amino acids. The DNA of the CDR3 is TGTGCCAGCAACCCTAGCGGGAGGGCCGGCTACGATGAGCAGTTCTTC. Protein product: CASNPSGRAGYDEQFF.

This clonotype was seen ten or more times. CDR3 DNA sequence: TGCAGTGCTAGATCCTTATCGGCTAACTATGGCTACACCTTC. Translating gives CSARSLSANYGYTF. V gene TRBV20-1 combines with J gene TRBJ1-2; D gene ambiguous. This CDR3 region has 14 residues. V lost 2 bases and J lost 0, with 10 bases in between. Germline CDR1 DFQATT, CDR2 SNEGSKA (reference sequence).

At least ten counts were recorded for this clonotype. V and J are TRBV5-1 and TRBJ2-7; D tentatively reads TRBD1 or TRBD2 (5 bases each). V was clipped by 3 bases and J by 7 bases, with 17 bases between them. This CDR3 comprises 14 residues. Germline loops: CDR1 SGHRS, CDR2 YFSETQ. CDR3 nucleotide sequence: TGCGCCAGCAGCTCATGGGACCCATCGGGGGAGCAGTACTTC. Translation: CASSSWDPSGEQYF.

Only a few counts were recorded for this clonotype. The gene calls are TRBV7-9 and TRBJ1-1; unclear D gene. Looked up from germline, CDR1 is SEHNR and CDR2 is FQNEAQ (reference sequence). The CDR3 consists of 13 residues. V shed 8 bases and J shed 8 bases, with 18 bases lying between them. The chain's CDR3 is CASYTSGAAEAFF. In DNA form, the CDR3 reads TGTGCCAGCTACACCTCTGGAGCAGCCGAAGCTTTCTTT.

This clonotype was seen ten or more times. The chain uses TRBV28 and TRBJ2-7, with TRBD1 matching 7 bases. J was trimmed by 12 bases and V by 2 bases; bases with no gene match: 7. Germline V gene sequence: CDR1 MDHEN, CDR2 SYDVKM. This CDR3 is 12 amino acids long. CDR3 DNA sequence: TGTGCCAGCAGTTTAGACAGGGAAGACCTGTACTTC. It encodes CASSLDREDLYF.

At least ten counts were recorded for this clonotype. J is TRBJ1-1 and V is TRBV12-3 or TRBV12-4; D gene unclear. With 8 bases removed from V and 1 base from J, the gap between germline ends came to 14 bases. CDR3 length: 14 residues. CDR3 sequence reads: CASVWTPGNTEAFF. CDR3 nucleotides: TGTGCCAGCGTCTGGACTCCGGGGAACACTGAAGCTTTCTTT.

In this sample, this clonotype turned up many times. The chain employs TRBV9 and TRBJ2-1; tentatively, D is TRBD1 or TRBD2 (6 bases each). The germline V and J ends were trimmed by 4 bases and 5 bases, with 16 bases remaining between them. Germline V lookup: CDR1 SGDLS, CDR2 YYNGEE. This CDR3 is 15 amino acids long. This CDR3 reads CASSPAGGAHNEQFF. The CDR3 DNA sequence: TGTGCCAGCAGCCCAGCCGGGGGCGCCCACAATGAGCAGTTCTTC.

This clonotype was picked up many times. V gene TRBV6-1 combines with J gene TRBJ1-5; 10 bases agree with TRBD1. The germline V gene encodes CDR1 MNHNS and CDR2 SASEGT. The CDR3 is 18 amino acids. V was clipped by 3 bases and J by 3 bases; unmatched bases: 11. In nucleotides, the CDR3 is TGTGCCAGCAGTGACCACTTATGGACAGGGGGAGACAATCAGCCCCAGCATTTT. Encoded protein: CASSDHLWTGGDNQPQHF.

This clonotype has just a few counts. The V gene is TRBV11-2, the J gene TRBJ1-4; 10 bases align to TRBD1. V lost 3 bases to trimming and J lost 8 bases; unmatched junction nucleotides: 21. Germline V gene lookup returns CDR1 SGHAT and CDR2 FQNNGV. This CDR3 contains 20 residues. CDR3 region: CASSFATGGRTESKWEKLFF. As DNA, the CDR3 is TGTGCCAGCAGCTTCGCGACAGGGGGCAGAACGGAATCGAAATGGGAAAAACTGTTTTTT.

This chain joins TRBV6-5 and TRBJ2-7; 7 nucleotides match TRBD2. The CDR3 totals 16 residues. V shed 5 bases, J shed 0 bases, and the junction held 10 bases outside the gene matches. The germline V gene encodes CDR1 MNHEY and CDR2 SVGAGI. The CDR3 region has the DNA TGTGCCAGCAGTCCCGTACTAGCGCGGAGCTCCTACGAGCAGTACTTC. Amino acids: CASSPVLARSSYEQYF.

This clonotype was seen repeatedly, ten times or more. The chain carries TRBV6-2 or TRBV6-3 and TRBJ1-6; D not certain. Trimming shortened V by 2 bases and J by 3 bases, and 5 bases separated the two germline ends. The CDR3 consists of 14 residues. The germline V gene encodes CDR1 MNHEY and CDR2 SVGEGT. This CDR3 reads CASSYVSYNSPLHF. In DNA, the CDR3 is TGTGCCAGCAGTTACGTCAGCTATAATTCACCCCTCCACTTT.

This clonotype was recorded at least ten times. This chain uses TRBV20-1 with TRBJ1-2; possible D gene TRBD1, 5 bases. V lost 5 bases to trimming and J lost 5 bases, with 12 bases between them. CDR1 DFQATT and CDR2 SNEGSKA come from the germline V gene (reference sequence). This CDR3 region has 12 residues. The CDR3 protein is CSAEQAGYGYTF. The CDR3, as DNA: TGCAGTGCTGAACAGGCGGGGTATGGCTACACCTTC.

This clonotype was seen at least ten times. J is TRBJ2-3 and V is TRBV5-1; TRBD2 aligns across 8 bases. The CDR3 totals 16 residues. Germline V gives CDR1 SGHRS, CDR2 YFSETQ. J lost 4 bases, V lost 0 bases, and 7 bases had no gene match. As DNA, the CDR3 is TGCGCCAGCAGCTTGGCCCCAGCGGGAGTCCCAGATACGCAGTATTTT. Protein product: CASSLAPAGVPDTQYF.

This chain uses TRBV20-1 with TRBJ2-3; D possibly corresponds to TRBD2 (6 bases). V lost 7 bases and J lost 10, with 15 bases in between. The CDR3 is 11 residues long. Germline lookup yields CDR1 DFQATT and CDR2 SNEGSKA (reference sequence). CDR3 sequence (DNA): TGCAGTGTTCGGGACTCACGGGCGCAGTATTTT. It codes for CSVRDSRAQYF.

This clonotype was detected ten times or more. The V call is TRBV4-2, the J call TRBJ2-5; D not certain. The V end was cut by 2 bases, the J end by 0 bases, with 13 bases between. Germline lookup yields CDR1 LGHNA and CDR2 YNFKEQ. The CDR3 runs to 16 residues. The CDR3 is CASSQPQRANQETQYF. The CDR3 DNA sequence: TGTGCCAGCAGCCAACCGCAGCGAGCTAACCAAGAGACCCAGTACTTC.

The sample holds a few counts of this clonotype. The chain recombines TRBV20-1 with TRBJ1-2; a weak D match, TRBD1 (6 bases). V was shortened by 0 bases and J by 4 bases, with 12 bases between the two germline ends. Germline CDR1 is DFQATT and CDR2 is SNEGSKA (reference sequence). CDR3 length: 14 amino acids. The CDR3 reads CSARDTTGIYGYTF. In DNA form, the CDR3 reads TGCAGTGCTAGAGACACTACAGGGATCTATGGCTACACCTTC.

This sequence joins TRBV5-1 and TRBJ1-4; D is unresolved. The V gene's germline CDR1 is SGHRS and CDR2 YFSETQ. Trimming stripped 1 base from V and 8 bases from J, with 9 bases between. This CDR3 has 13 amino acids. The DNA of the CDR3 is TGCGCCAGCAGCTTGTGGGAAAAGGAAAAACTGTTTTTT. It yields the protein CASSLWEKEKLFF.

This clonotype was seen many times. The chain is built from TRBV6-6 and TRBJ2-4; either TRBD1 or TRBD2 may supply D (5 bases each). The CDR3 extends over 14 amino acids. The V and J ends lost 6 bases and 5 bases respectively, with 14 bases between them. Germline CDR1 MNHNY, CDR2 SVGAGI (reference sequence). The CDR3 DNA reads TGTGCCAGCAGCAAGAGGGACGGAGAAAACATTCAGTACTTC. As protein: CASSKRDGENIQYF.

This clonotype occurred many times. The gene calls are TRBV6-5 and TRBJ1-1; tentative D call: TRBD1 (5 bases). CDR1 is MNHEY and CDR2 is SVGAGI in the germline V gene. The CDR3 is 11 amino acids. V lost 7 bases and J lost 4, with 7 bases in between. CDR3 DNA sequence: TGTGCCAGCATAGGGGTCACTGAAGCTTTCTTT. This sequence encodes CASIGVTEAFF.

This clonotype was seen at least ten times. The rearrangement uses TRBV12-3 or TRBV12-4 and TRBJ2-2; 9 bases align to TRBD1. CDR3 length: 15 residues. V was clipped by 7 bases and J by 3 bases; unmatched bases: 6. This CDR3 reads CASTRDRVDTGELFF. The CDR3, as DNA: TGTGCCAGCACTCGGGACAGGGTCGACACCGGGGAGCTGTTTTTT.

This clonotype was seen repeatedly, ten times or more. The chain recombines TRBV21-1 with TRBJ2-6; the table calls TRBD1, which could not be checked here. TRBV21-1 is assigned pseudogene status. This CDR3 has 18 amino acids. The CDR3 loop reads CASSNRDTFRSGANVLTF. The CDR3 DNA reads TGTGCCAGCAGCAACCGGGACACGTTCCGCTCTGGGGCCAACGTCCTGACTTTC.